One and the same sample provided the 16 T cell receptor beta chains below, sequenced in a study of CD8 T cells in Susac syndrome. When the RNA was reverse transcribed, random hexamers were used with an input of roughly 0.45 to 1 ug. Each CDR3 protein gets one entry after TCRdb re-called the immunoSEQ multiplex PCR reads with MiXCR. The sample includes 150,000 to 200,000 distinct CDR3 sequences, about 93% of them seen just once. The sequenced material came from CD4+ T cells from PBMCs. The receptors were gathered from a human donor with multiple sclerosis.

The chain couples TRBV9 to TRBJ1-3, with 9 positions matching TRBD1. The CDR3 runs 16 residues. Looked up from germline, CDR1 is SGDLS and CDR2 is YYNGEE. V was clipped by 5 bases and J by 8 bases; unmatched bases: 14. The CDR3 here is CASRAMDRGPGDTIYF. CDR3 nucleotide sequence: TGTGCCAGCAGGGCCATGGACAGGGGTCCAGGAGACACCATATATTTT.

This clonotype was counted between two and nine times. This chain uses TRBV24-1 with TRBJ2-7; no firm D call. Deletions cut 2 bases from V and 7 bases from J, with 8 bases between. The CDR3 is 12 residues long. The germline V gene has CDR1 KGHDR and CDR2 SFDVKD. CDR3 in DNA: TGTGCCACCAGTGATTATGGGGAAGAGCAGTACTTC. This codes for CATSDYGEEQYF.

This CDR3 reads CSATLGGQGNQPQHF. The CDR3 nucleotides are TGCAGTGCCACCCTCGGTGGGCAGGGGAATCAGCCCCAGCATTTT. J is TRBJ1-5 and V is TRBV20-1; tentatively, D is TRBD1 (6 bases). V was pared by 6 bases and J by 4 bases, with 19 bases between. The CDR3 runs to 15 residues. In germline, CDR1 is DFQATT, CDR2 SNEGSKA (reference sequence).

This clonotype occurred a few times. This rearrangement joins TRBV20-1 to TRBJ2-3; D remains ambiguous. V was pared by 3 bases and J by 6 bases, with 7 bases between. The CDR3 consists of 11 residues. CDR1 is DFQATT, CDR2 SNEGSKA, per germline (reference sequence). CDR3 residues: CSASHGDTQYF. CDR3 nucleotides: TGCAGTGCTAGCCACGGGGATACGCAGTATTTT.

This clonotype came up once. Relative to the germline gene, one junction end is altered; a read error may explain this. For the CDR3, the DNA is TGCGCCAGCAGCCAAGATCTATCCCCGCCTGGCACAGATACGCAGTATTTT. Protein product: CASSQDLSPPGTDTQYF. V and J are TRBV4-2 and TRBJ2-3, with unresolved D. The CDR3 length is 17 residues. Germline-derived CDR1 and CDR2 are LGHNA and YNFKEQ.

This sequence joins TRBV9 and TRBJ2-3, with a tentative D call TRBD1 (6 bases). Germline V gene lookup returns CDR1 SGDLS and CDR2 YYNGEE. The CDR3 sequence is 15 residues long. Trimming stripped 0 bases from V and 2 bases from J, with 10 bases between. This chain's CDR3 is CASSVGTADTDTQYF. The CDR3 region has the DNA TGTGCCAGCAGCGTAGGGACAGCCGACACAGATACGCAGTATTTT.

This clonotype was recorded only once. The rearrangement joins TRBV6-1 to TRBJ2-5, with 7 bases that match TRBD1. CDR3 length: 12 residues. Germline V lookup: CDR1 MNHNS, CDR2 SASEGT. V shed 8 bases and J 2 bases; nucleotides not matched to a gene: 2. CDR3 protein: CASRGQQETQYF. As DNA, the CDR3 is TGTGCCAGCCGGGGACAGCAAGAGACCCAGTACTTC.

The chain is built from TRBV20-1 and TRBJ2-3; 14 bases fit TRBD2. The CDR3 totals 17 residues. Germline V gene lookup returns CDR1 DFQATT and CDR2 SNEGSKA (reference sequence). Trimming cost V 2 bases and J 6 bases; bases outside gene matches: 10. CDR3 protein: CSARPTTSGGAQDTQYF. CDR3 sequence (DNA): TGCAGTGCTAGACCAACGACTAGCGGGGGGGCGCAGGATACGCAGTATTTT.

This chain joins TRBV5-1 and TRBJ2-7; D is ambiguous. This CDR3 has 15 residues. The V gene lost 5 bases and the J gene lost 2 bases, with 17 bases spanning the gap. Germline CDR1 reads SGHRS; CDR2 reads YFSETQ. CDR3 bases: TGCGCCAGCAGGGGGTTAGGCGGAATCCCCTACGAGCAGTACTTC. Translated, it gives CASRGLGGIPYEQYF. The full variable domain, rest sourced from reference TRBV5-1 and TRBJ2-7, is KAGVTQTPRYLIKTRGQQVTLSCSPISGHRSVSWYQQTPGQGLQFLFEYFSETQRNKGNFPGRFSGRQFSNSRSEMNVSTLELGDSALYLCASRGLGGIPYEQYFGPGTRLTVT.

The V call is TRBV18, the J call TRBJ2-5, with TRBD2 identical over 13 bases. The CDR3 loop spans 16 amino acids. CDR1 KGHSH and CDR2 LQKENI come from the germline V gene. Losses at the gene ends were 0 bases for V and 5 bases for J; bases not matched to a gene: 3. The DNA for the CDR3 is TGTGCCAGCTCACCACCGGGACTAGCGGGACAGGAGACCCAGTACTTC. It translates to CASSPPGLAGQETQYF.

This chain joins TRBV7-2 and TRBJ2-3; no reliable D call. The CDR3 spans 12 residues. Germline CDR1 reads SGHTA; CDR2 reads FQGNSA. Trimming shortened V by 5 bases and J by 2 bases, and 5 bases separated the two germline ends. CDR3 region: CASSAYTDTQYF. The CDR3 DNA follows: TGTGCCAGCAGCGCTTACACAGATACGCAGTATTTT.

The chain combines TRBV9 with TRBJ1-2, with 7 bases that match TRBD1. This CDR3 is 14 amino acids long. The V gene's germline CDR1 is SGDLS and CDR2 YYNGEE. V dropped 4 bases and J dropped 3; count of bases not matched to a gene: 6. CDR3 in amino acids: CASSPTGNDYGYTF. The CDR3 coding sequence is TGTGCCAGCAGCCCGACAGGGAACGACTATGGCTACACCTTC.

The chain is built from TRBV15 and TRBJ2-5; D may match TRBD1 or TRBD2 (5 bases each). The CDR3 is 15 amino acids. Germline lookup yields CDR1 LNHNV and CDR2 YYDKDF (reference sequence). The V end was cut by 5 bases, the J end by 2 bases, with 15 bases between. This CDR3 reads CATSPRGGHQETQYF. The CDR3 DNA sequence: TGTGCCACCAGCCCACGCGGAGGACATCAAGAGACCCAGTACTTC. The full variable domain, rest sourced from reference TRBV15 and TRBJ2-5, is DAMVIQNPRYQVTQFGKPVTLSCSQTLNHNVMYWYQQKSSQAPKLLFHYYDKDFNNEADTPDNFQSRRPNTSFCFLDIRSPGLGDTAMYLCATSPRGGHQETQYFGPGTRLLVL.

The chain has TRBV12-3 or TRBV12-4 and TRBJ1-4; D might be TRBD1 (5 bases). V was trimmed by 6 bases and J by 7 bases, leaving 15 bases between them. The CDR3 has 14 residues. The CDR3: CASSDSSNTEKLFF. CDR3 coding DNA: TGTGCCAGCAGCGACAGTTCGAATACTGAAAAACTGTTTTTT.

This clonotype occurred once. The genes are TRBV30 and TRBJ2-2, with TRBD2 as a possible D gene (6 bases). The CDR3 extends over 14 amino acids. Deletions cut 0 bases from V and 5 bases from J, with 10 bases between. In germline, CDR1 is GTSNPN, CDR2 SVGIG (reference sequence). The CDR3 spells CAWSVGGRTGELFF. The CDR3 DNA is TGTGCCTGGAGTGTTGGAGGGAGAACCGGGGAGCTGTTTTTT.

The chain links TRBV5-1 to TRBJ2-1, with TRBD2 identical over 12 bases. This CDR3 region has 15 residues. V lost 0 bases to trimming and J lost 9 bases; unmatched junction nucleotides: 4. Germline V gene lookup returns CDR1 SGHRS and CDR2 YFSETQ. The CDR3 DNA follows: TGCGCCAGCAGCTTGGCTAGCGGGGGGGCGATTGAGCAGTTCTTC. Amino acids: CASSLASGGAIEQFF.